These 30 T cell receptor beta chains were all obtained from the same sample, sequenced in a study of T cells in Graves' hyperthyroidism and ophthalmopathy. Amplification targeted TCR beta CDR3 regions from RNA transcripts. The HTBI primer set was used in a first-round RT-PCR of the TCR CDR3. TCRdb processed the multiplex PCR reads anew with MiXCR; each CDR3 protein has one entry. The sample has roughly 100,000 distinct CDR3 sequences, approximately 39% seen once. Material for sequencing was peripheral blood or thyroid tissue (not recorded which). Receptors originate from a woman in her 30s with Graves' hyperthyroidism.

The chain has TRBV19 and TRBJ1-2; D is unclear. Trimming cost V 1 base and J 4 bases, with 10 bases left between them. This CDR3 is 14 amino acids long. Germline lookup yields CDR1 LNHDA and CDR2 SQIVND (reference sequence). CDR3 coding DNA: TGTGCCAGTAGTATAGGTCCAGCGATCTATGGCTACACCTTC. It translates to CASSIGPAIYGYTF.

The V call is TRBV20-1, the J call TRBJ1-5, with 10 bases fitting TRBD1. The CDR3 covers 16 residues. The V segment lost 3 bases and the J segment 4 bases; nucleotides outside the gene matches: 9. Germline V gene data show CDR1 as DFQATT and CDR2 as SNEGSKA (reference sequence). The CDR3 loop is CSASRDRGFRNQPQHF. CDR3 sequence (DNA): TGCAGTGCTAGTCGGGACAGGGGATTTCGAAATCAGCCCCAGCATTTT.

This clonotype qualifies as medium-sized. This sequence joins TRBV10-3 and TRBJ1-2, with D possibly being TRBD1 (6 bases). Germline CDR1 is ENHRY and CDR2 is SYGVKD. The CDR3 contains 16 residues. V was shortened by 0 bases and J by 8 bases, with 19 bases between the two germline ends. The CDR3 here is CAISESLGRRGGGYTF. The CDR3 DNA reads as TGTGCCATCAGTGAGTCTCTGGGTCGTCGCGGGGGCGGCTACACCTTC.

Points on this clonotype: A much larger clone sits a single nucleotide away, making a read error possible. The chain joins TRBV11-3 to TRBJ1-6, with D possibly TRBD1 on 5 matching bases. The CDR3 spans 14 residues. CDR1 and CDR2 from the germline V gene are SGHNT and YENEEA. CDR3 nucleotide sequence: TGTGCCAACAGCTATATGGGGGTAACTTCACCCCTCCACTTT. It translates to CANSYMGVTSPLHF.

This clonotype showed up many times. The chain couples TRBV24-1 to TRBJ2-3; TRBD2 agrees at 9 bases. The germline V gene has CDR1 KGHDR and CDR2 SFDVKD. J lost 2 bases, V lost 6 bases, and 5 bases had no gene match. CDR3 length: 15 residues. The CDR3 sequence: CATSRPSGITDTQYF. The CDR3 DNA sequence: TGTGCCACCAGTCGGCCTAGCGGGATCACAGATACGCAGTATTTT.

In its sample, this clonotype was seen many times. This sequence joins TRBV24-1 and TRBJ2-2; 7 bases are a match to TRBD1. The CDR3 length is 13 residues. Trimming took 7 bases from V and 3 from J; bases not matched to a gene: 1. CDR1 and CDR2 (germline): KGHDR, SFDVKD. The chain's CDR3 is CATRTGHTGELFF. CDR3 nucleotides: TGTGCCACCAGGACAGGGCACACCGGGGAGCTGTTTTTT.

The sample holds many counts of this clonotype. The V and J genes are TRBV5-1 and TRBJ1-6, with D hard to call. The CDR3 totals 14 residues. Germline CDR1 and CDR2: SGHRS and YFSETQ. The V and J ends lost 0 bases and 5 bases respectively, with 6 bases between them. The DNA for the CDR3 is TGCGCCAGCAGCTTGGACCAGGATAATTCACCCCTCCACTTT. Its translation is CASSLDQDNSPLHF.

The sample holds many counts of this clonotype. The genes are TRBV28 and TRBJ1-6; D not resolved. Germline loops: CDR1 MDHEN, CDR2 SYDVKM. V was pared by 3 bases and J by 7 bases, with 7 bases between. The CDR3 runs to 13 residues. This chain's CDR3 is CASSFVWNSPLHF. CDR3 in DNA: TGTGCCAGCAGTTTCGTGTGGAATTCACCCCTCCACTTT.

This clonotype occurred many times. This chain links TRBV4-1 with TRBJ2-7; 8 nucleotides agree with TRBD2. Trimming removed 1 base from V and 0 bases from J; junction bases left unmatched: 8. Germline CDR1 is MGHRA and CDR2 is YSYEKL. This CDR3 is 17 amino acids long. The CDR3 DNA reads as TGCGCCAGCAGCCAAGGCCCTAGCGGGCAGCTCTCCTACGAGCAGTACTTC. Translation: CASSQGPSGQLSYEQYF.

The chain joins TRBV9 to TRBJ1-1; D is ambiguous. CDR3 length equals 13 residues. Trimming removed 2 bases from V and 8 bases from J, with 13 bases in between. CDR1 and CDR2 from the germline V gene are SGDLS and YYNGEE. The CDR3 sequence: CASSVVAAGEAFF. The CDR3 DNA reads TGTGCCAGCAGCGTCGTTGCGGCCGGGGAAGCTTTCTTT.

V is TRBV7-2 and J is TRBJ2-7; TRBD2 matches 13 bases. The CDR3 spans 14 residues. V gave up 3 bases and J gave up 6 bases; unmatched junction bases: 2. Germline-derived CDR1 and CDR2 are SGHTA and FQGNSA. For the CDR3, the DNA is TGTGCCAGCAGCTTTACTAGCGGGAGGGGCGAGCAGTACTTC. Translated: CASSFTSGRGEQYF.

In its sample, this clonotype was seen a few times. This rearrangement joins TRBV28 to TRBJ2-7; D is unresolved. Trimming left V 3 bases short and J 9 bases short, with 12 bases between. This CDR3 contains 12 residues. Germline CDR1 MDHEN, CDR2 SYDVKM. This CDR3 is CASSFASFAQYF. CDR3 nucleotides: TGTGCCAGCAGTTTTGCCTCTTTTGCGCAGTACTTC.

This clonotype was picked up many times. This rearrangement joins TRBV20-1 to TRBJ1-1; no definite D call. Trimming shortened V by 6 bases and J by 2 bases, and 10 bases separated the two germline ends. The germline V gene encodes CDR1 DFQATT and CDR2 SNEGSKA (reference sequence). The CDR3 spans 12 residues. The CDR3 coding sequence is TGCAGTGCGCTCCTCGGTAACACTGAAGCTTTCTTT. It yields the protein CSALLGNTEAFF.

In regard to this clonotype: Relative to the germline gene, one junction end is altered; a read error may explain this. The J gene is TRBJ2-7, the V gene TRBV4-1; 10 bases map to TRBD2. Germline CDR1 MGHRA, CDR2 YSYEKL. This CDR3 is 14 amino acids long. Here the CDR3 DNA reads TGCGCCAGCAGCCAAGCTAGCGGGAGCCGCGAGCTGTACTTC. Translation: CASSQASGSRELYF.

There are many counts of this clonotype. The V and J genes are TRBV4-1 and TRBJ2-7; no clear D gene. Trimming removed 6 bases at V and 6 bases at J, with 9 bases between. CDR1 and CDR2 (germline): MGHRA, YSYEKL. The CDR3 totals 11 residues. The CDR3 bases are TGCGCCAGCAGTTTTGGGCGCGAGCAGTACTTC. This sequence encodes CASSFGREQYF.

This rearrangement joins TRBV15 to TRBJ1-1, with D possibly being TRBD1 (5 bases). The germline CDR1 and CDR2 sequences are LNHNV and YYDKDF (reference sequence). The germline V and J ends were trimmed by 3 bases and 2 bases, with 16 bases remaining between them. This CDR3 is 16 amino acids long. CDR3 nucleotides: TGTGCCACCAGCAGCTTAGGGGTTTCCTTAAACACTGAAGCTTTCTTT. This encodes CATSSLGVSLNTEAFF.

Comment on this clonotype: This may stem from a read error, because a much larger clone lies one nucleotide away. The J gene is TRBJ1-2, the V gene TRBV6-2 or TRBV6-3; maybe TRBD1 (5 bases). The CDR3 consists of 12 residues. Germline-derived CDR1 and CDR2 are MNHEY and SVGEGT. CDR3 loop: CASSDSPYGYAF. The CDR3 nucleotides are TGTGCCAGCAGTGACAGTCCCTATGGCTACGCCTTC.

This clonotype was seen repeatedly, ten times or more. The chain combines TRBV4-1 with TRBJ1-5, with 7 bases lining up with TRBD1. The CDR3 has 14 residues. Germline V gene sequence: CDR1 MGHRA, CDR2 YSYEKL. The trim removed 4 bases at V and 5 bases at J, leaving 5 bases unmatched. In nucleotides, the CDR3 is TGCGCCAGCAGCCGAGGGACAGCAGATCAGCCCCAGCATTTT. It encodes CASSRGTADQPQHF.

This clonotype was seen many times. The chain uses TRBV12-3 or TRBV12-4 and TRBJ1-2, with D tentatively TRBD1 (6 bases). The CDR3 is made up of 12 amino acids. The V end lost 7 bases, the J end lost 7 bases, and 13 bases lay between the germline ends. CDR3 region: CASKNREFGYTF. CDR3 nucleotides: TGTGCCAGCAAGAACAGGGAATTTGGCTACACCTTC.

There are many counts of this clonotype. V and J are TRBV4-1 and TRBJ2-7; D not resolved. Per the germline V gene, CDR1 is MGHRA and CDR2 is YSYEKL. The CDR3 runs 15 residues. Trimming took off 4 bases at V and 2 bases at J, with 15 bases between the two ends. CDR3 DNA: TGCGCCAGCAGCCGAATGTCTCCAGAACCCTACGAGCAGTACTTC. Translation: CASSRMSPEPYEQYF.

The sample holds many counts of this clonotype. This chain joins TRBV20-1 and TRBJ1-1, with a possible D match to TRBD1 (5 bases). The CDR3 has 15 amino acids. Germline assignment: CDR1 DFQATT and CDR2 SNEGSKA (reference sequence). V was trimmed by 7 bases and J by 3 bases, leaving 21 bases between them. The CDR3 is CSGSGGWNSDTEAFF. The CDR3 DNA is TGCAGTGGCAGCGGGGGTTGGAACTCGGACACTGAAGCTTTCTTT.

By sample fraction, this clonotype is medium-sized. The V and J genes are TRBV25-1 and TRBJ1-1; the D gene is possibly TRBD1 (5 bases). V was trimmed by 5 bases and J by 8 bases, leaving 15 bases between them. The CDR3 runs to 13 residues. The germline V gene has CDR1 MGHDK and CDR2 SYGVNS. The CDR3 here is CASSPRGRGEAFF. The CDR3 region has the DNA TGTGCCAGCAGTCCCCGTGGGAGGGGCGAAGCTTTCTTT.

The sample holds many counts of this clonotype. V gene TRBV7-9 combines with J gene TRBJ1-5; 8 bases fit TRBD1. The CDR3 runs to 13 residues. V shed 5 bases and J 6 bases; nucleotides not matched to a gene: 3. Germline assignment: CDR1 SEHNR and CDR2 FQNEAQ (reference sequence). The CDR3 region has the DNA TGTGCCAGCAGCCCCGACAGGGGTCAGCCCCAGCATTTT. This encodes CASSPDRGQPQHF.

This clonotype appeared many times. V usage is TRBV29-1 and J usage is TRBJ1-1; D is undetermined. There are 11 residues in the CDR3. Trimming removed 4 bases at V and 3 bases at J, with 6 bases between. Germline V lookup: CDR1 SQVTM, CDR2 ANQGSEA. CDR3 sequence: CSVVRDTEAFF. The CDR3 DNA is TGCAGCGTTGTCCGGGACACTGAAGCTTTCTTT.

This clonotype was recorded many times. The CDR3 bases are TGTGCCAGCAGTTTTATTGGCGGATCACCCCTCCACTTT. This translates into CASSFIGGSPLHF. The chain links TRBV27 to TRBJ1-6, with D uncertain. The V and J ends lost 3 bases and 10 bases respectively, with 10 bases between them. CDR3 length equals 13 residues. From germline, CDR1 is MNHEY and CDR2 SMNVEV (reference sequence).

V is TRBV28 and J is TRBJ2-5; weak D call: TRBD1 (6 bases). This CDR3 contains 15 residues. Trimming pared 5 bases from V and 9 bases from J, leaving 22 bases between. The germline CDR1 and CDR2 sequences are MDHEN and SYDVKM. CDR3 residues: CASSTGLGGNQPQYF. The DNA for the CDR3 is TGTGCCAGCAGTACCGGGCTTGGGGGCAATCAGCCCCAGTACTTC.

Concerning this clonotype: This may stem from a read error, because a much larger clone lies one nucleotide away. The CDR3 does not end in the conserved phenylalanine or tryptophan, so this is likely a read error. The chain employs TRBV28 and TRBJ1-5; a possible D gene is TRBD1 (6 bases). CDR1 and CDR2 (germline): MDHEN, SYDVKM. V lost 4 bases and J lost 6, with 19 bases in between. The CDR3 has 16 amino acids. The DNA for the CDR3 is TGTGCCAGCAGTTCCACCAGGGGATTTTATGGTCAGCCCCAGCATTCT. It specifies CASSSTRGFYGQPQHS.

This clonotype was counted at least ten times. The V call is TRBV20-1, the J call TRBJ1-1, with a possible D match to TRBD1 (5 bases). Germline V lookup: CDR1 DFQATT, CDR2 SNEGSKA (reference sequence). This CDR3 has 14 amino acids. V gave up 2 bases and J gave up 1 base, with 11 bases separating them. The CDR3 DNA is TGCAGTGCTAGACCTTTAGGGGAGAACACTGAAGCTTTCTTT. Translation gives CSARPLGENTEAFF.

This clonotype was seen at least ten times. The rearrangement links TRBV7-9 to TRBJ2-2, with 7 positions matching TRBD1. Germline V CDR1 and CDR2: SEHNR, FQNEAQ (reference sequence). V gave up 3 bases and J gave up 5 bases; unmatched junction bases: 12. This CDR3 is 17 amino acids long. CDR3 sequence (DNA): TGTGCCAGCAGCTTCTCTCGAGGGGGCGCGAGGACCGGGGAGCTGTTTTTT. Translated: CASSFSRGGARTGELFF. Filled out from reference TRBV7-9 and TRBJ2-2, the complete variable domain reads DTGVSQNPRHKITKRGQNVTFRCDPISEHNRLYWYRQTLGQGPEFLTYFQNEAQLEKSRLLSDRFSAERPKGSFSTLEIQRTEQGDSAMYLCASSFSRGGARTGELFFGEGSRLTVL.

Points on this clonotype: A much more abundant neighbour one base away suggests this may be a read error. The chain recombines TRBV7-2 with TRBJ1-1; 9 nucleotides match TRBD1. The V gene's germline CDR1 is SGHTA and CDR2 FQGNSA. The V and J ends lost 8 bases and 0 bases, in that order; junction bases with no gene match: 7. This CDR3 is built from 15 residues. CDR3 nucleotides: TGTGCCAGCTCAAGACAGGGGGGTATGAACACTGAAGCTTTCTTT. Residues: CASSRQGGMNTEAFF.